This is a list of T cell receptor beta chains from one sample in a study of neoadjuvant anti-PD-1 for oral cavity cancer. The data were produced by immunoSEQ multiplex PCR, yet TCRdb's version contains in-frame clones alone and is incomplete. The table lists tens of thousands of clones, 85% to 90% of them singletons. The input for sequencing was PBMCs, taken after nivolumab (anti-PD-1) treatment. The source is a person aged 40 to 85 with oral cavity squamous cell carcinoma. CDR3s include the opening cysteine and the closing phenylalanine or tryptophan. D genes are given only for firm matches. A clone size is listed for some rows: how often the clone was seen (once, few, many), or a class if it is expanded.

.,.,11,TRBJ2-5,TRBV19,CASRHGETQYF,TGTGCCAGTAGACACGGGGAGACCCAGTACTTC
.,.,13,TRBJ2-5,TRBV15,CATSRDLGETQYF,TGTGCCACCAGCAGAGATCTAGGAGAGACCCAGTACTTC
.,.,15,TRBJ2-1,TRBV11-2,CASSLERVGPNEQFF,TGTGCCAGCAGCTTAGAGCGGGTAGGACCCAATGAGCAGTTCTTC
.,once,16,TRBJ2-2,TRBV5-1,CASSLGARTNTGELFF,TGCGCCAGCAGCTTGGGTGCCAGAACGAACACCGGGGAGCTGTTTTTT
TRBD2,.,15,TRBJ2-7,TRBV10-3,CAITPGTRSSYEQYF,TGTGCCATCACCCCAGGGACTAGGAGCTCCTACGAGCAGTACTTC
.,.,16,TRBJ2-1,TRBV2,CASSLYSARTYNEQFF,TGTGCCAGCAGCCTTTATAGCGCTCGGACCTACAATGAGCAGTTCTTC
.,.,13,TRBJ2-7,TRBV5-1,CASTSSTGYEQYF,TGCGCCAGCACCTCGTCCACCGGCTACGAGCAGTACTTC
.,once,13,TRBJ2-2,TRBV11-3,CATLVEGTGELFF,TGTGCCACTTTAGTGGAGGGGACCGGGGAGCTGTTTTTT
TRBD1,.,17,TRBJ1-3,TRBV7-8,CASSLRGTGGTGNTIYF,TGTGCCAGCAGCTTACGAGGGACAGGGGGTACTGGAAACACCATATATTTT
.,.,15,TRBJ1-1,TRBV21-1,CASGPDKGPNTEAFF,TGTGCCAGCGGTCCGGATAAAGGGCCGAACACTGAAGCTTTCTTT
.,.,13,TRBJ1-1,TRBV13,CASRSGPNTEAFF,TGTGCCAGCAGATCGGGACCGAACACTGAAGCTTTCTTT
.,.,14,TRBJ1-1,TRBV15,CATSRGQMNTEAFF,TGTGCCACCAGCAGGGGCCAGATGAACACTGAAGCTTTCTTT
TRBD2,.,14,TRBJ2-7,TRBV5-1,CASSGRAGDYEQYF,TGCGCCAGCAGCGGGAGGGCGGGAGACTACGAGCAGTACTTC
TRBD1,once,14,TRBJ2-7,TRBV4-2,CASSQIGQGHEQYF,TGTGCCAGCAGCCAAATTGGACAGGGCCACGAGCAGTACTTC
TRBD1,once,16,TRBJ1-2,TRBV27,CASSSTGGERIYGYTF,TGTGCCAGCAGTTCTACAGGGGGCGAGAGAATCTATGGCTACACCTTC
TRBD1,.,16,TRBJ2-6,TRBV5-6,CASSFGQGPGANVLTF,TGTGCCAGCAGCTTCGGACAGGGGCCGGGGGCCAACGTCCTGACTTTC
.,once,15,TRBJ2-5,TRBV4-1,CASSQPDTLGETQYF,TGCGCCAGCAGCCAACCCGACACACTGGGGGAGACCCAGTACTTC